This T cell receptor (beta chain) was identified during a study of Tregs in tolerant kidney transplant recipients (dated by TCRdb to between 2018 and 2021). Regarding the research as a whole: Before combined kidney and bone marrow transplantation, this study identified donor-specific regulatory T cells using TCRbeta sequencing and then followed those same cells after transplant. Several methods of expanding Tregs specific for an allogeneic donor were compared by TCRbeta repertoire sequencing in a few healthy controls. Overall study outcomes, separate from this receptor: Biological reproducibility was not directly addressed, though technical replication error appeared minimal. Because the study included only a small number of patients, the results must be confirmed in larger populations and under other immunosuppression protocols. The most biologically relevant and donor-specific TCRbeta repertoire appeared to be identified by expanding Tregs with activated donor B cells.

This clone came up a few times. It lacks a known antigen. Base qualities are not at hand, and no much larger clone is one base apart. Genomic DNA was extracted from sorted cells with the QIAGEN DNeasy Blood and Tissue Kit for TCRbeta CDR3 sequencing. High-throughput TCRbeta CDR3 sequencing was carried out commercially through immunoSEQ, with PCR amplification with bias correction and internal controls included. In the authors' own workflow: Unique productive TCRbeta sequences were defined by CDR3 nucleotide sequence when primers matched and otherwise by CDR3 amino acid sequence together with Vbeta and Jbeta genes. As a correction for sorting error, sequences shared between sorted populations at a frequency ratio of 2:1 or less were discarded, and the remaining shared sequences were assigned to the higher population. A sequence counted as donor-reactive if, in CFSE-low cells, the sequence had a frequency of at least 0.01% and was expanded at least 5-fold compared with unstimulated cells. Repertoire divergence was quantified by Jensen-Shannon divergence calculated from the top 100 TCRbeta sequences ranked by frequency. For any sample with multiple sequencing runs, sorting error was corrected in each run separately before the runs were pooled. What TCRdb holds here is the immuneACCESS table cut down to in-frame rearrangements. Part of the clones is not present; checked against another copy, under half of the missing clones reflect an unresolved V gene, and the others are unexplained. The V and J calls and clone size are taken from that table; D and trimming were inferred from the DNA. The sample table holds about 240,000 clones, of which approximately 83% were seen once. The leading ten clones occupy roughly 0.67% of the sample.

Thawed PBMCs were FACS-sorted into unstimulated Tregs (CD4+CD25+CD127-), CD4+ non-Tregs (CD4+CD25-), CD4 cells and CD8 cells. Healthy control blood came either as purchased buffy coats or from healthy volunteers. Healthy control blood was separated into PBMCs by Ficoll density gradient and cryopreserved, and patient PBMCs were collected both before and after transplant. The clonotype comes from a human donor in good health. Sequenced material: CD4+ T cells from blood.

The nucleotides read TGTGCCAGCAGCGAACTCAGGGGACACAACACTGAAGCTTTCTTT. It codes for CASSELRGHNTEAFF. The chain is encoded by TRBV7-9 joined to TRBJ1-1; tentative D gene TRBD1, with 6 bases matching. Reading from cysteine to phenylalanine, the CDR3 counts 15 amino acids. Just CDR3 DNA is preserved here, 45 bases in frame from base 1. CDR1 and CDR2 (SEHNR, FQNEAQ) derive from the germline V gene (reference sequence). V is cut by 5 bases and J by 2 bases, and the space between the germline ends is 15 bases.